This T cell receptor (beta chain) was identified in a study of radiotherapy plus CTLA-4 blockade in lung cancer. General study findings and limits: TCR clones from tumors expanded in blood after radiotherapy plus ipilimumab.

Trimming removed 7 bases at V and 0 bases at J, with 18 bases between. Looked up from germline, CDR1 is LNHDA and CDR2 is SQIVND (reference sequence). The CDR3 is 17 amino acids. To note about this clone: Its matching antigen is unknown.

Profiling relied on immunoSEQ multiplex PCR, and the TCRdb table lists in-frame clones only, not all of them. The sample contains 30,000 to 40,000 clones, around 85% of which appear only once. This TCR was sampled from a human donor with non-small cell lung cancer who had stable disease on radiotherapy plus ipilimumab. This material consisted of peripheral blood, taken from a patient treated with radiotherapy plus ipilimumab. The gene calls are TRBV19 and TRBJ2-2; D remains ambiguous. CDR3 coding DNA: TGTGCCAGTACCGGCCCTAGGTCCATTCCGAACACCGGGGAGCTGTTTTTT. Encoded protein: CASTGPRSIPNTGELFF.